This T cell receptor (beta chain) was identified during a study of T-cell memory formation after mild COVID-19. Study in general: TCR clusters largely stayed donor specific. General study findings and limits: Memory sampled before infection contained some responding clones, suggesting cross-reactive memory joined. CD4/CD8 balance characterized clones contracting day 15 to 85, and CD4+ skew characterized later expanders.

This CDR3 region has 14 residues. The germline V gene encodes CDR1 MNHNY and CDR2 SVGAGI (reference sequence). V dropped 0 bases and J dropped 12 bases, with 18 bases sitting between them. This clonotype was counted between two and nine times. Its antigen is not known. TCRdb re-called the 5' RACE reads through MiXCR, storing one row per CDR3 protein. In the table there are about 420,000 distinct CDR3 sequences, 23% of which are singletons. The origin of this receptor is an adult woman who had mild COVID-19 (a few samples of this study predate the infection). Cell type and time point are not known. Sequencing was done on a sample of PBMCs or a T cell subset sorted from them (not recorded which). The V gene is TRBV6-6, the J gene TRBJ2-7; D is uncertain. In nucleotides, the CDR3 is TGTGCCAGCAGTTACTCGAATTGGCCAGACGGTTGGTACTTC. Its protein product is CASSYSNWPDGWYF.